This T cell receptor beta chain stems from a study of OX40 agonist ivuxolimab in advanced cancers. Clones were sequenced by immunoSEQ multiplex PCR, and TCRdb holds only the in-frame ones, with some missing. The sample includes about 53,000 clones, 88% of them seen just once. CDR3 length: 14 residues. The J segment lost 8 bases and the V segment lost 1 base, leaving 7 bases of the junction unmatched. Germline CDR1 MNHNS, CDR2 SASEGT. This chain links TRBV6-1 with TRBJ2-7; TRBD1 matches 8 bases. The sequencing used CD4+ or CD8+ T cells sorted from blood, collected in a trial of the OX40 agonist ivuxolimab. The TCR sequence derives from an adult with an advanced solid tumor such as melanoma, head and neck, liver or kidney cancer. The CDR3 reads CASSEGTGSLKQYF. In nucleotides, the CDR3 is TGTGCCAGCAGTGAAGGGACAGGGAGTTTGAAGCAGTACTTC.